These T cell receptor beta chains were read from a single sample in a study of a mutant IDH1 vaccine in newly diagnosed glioma. Antigens for these TCRs are unknown. Sequenced by immunoSEQ multiplex PCR; TCRdb stores in-frame clones only, minus some. The data show about 38,000 clones, with around three quarters seen just once and around 5.9% held by the top ten. This specimen consisted of PBMCs, obtained from a glioma patient whose treatment included an IDH1 peptide vaccine. Receptor source: a man in his forties with glioma. The CDR3 runs from the conserved cysteine through the conserved F or W. D genes are given only for firm matches. Expanded clones are given a class, and other clones once, few, many or no size at all.

clone size,D gene,V gene,J gene,CDR3 protein,CDR3 DNA
.,.,TRBV4-1,TRBJ2-1,CASSQGVITSSYNEQFF,TGCGCCAGCAGCCAAGGGGTTATAACAAGCTCCTACAATGAGCAGTTCTTC
.,.,TRBV6-5,TRBJ1-1,CASSYSKQGGTEAFF,TGTGCCAGCAGTTACTCGAAACAGGGTGGCACTGAAGCTTTCTTT
.,.,TRBV7-6,TRBJ1-5,CASSLGGLQQPQHF,TGTGCCAGCAGCTTAGGAGGTTTGCAACAGCCCCAGCATTTT
few,.,TRBV9,TRBJ1-1,CASSVRAGNTEAFF,TGTGCCAGCAGCGTAAGGGCAGGGAACACTGAAGCTTTCTTT
once,.,TRBV5-5,TRBJ1-1,CASSRLGTGEAFF,TGTGCCAGCAGCAGATTGGGTACAGGGGAAGCTTTCTTT
.,.,TRBV27,TRBJ1-5,CASFTGTGGDSISQPQHF,TGTGCCAGCTTCACCGGGACCGGCGGGGATAGTATCAGTCAGCCCCAGCATTTT
.,TRBD1,TRBV5-1,TRBJ2-7,CASSPRDRAYEQYF,TGCGCCAGCAGCCCACGGGACAGAGCCTACGAGCAGTACTTC
.,.,TRBV6-5,TRBJ2-7,CASSYLGRAAYEQYF,TGTGCCAGCAGTTACTTAGGCAGGGCAGCCTACGAGCAGTACTTC
.,.,TRBV6-5,TRBJ1-5,CASSPGLTAPQHF,TGTGCCAGCAGTCCTGGGCTCACAGCCCCCCAGCATTTT
few,.,TRBV6-5,TRBJ1-1,CASSYSGAEAFF,TGTGCCAGCAGTTACTCGGGAGCTGAAGCTTTCTTT
.,TRBD1,TRBV12-5,TRBJ1-1,CASAMDRGLVGNTEAFF,TGTGCTAGTGCCATGGACAGGGGGCTGGTGGGGAACACTGAAGCTTTCTTT
.,.,TRBV6-5,TRBJ2-2,CASSYVGHTGELFF,TGTGCCAGCAGTTACGTGGGGCACACCGGGGAGCTGTTTTTT
medium-sized,.,TRBV19,TRBJ1-1,CASSISTMNTEAFF,TGTGCCAGTAGTATCAGTACCATGAACACTGAAGCTTTCTTT
few,.,TRBV11-2,TRBJ2-1,CASSLGLDNEQFF,TGTGCCAGCAGCTTAGGACTGGACAATGAGCAGTTCTTC
few,.,TRBV10-1,TRBJ1-2,CASSESTAYGYTF,TGCGCCAGCAGTGAGTCAACAGCCTATGGCTACACCTTC
.,.,TRBV2,TRBJ2-7,CASSGLGGRSSYEQYF,TGTGCCAGCAGTGGCCTGGGCGGACGGAGCTCCTACGAGCAGTACTTC
.,TRBD2,TRBV19,TRBJ2-1,CASSISSGDYNEQFF,TGTGCCAGTAGTATCAGTAGCGGGGATTACAATGAGCAGTTCTTC
.,.,TRBV25-1,TRBJ2-1,CASSVEASRNEQFF,TGTGCCAGCAGTGTCGAAGCCAGCCGCAATGAGCAGTTCTTC
.,.,TRBV29-1,TRBJ2-1,CSGDTGWGKFF,TGCAGCGGGGACACAGGCTGGGGGAAGTTCTTC
.,TRBD1,TRBV2,TRBJ2-2,CATRRTGANTGELFF,TGTGCCACCAGGAGGACAGGGGCGAACACCGGGGAGCTGTTTTTT
.,.,TRBV10-3,TRBJ1-3,CAISEVGGSQPGNTIYF,TGTGCCATCAGTGAGGTGGGGGGCTCACAACCTGGAAACACCATATATTTT
.,TRBD1,TRBV4-1,TRBJ1-5,CASSQGPMGTGTQPQHF,TGCGCCAGCAGCCAAGGTCCCATGGGGACAGGGACCCAGCCCCAGCATTTT
.,TRBD1,TRBV27,TRBJ2-2,CASSPRTGPGGSGELFF,TGTGCCAGCAGTCCCCGGACAGGTCCAGGGGGATCCGGGGAGCTGTTTTTT
.,.,TRBV7-9,TRBJ2-5,CASSWVGVETQYF,TGTGCCAGCAGCTGGGTCGGGGTCGAGACCCAGTACTTC
.,.,TRBV19,TRBJ1-3,CASSAGSRGSGNTIYF,TGTGCCAGTAGTGCCGGGAGCAGGGGATCTGGAAACACCATATATTTT
.,.,TRBV30,TRBJ1-1,CAWSRAPNTEAFF,TGTGCCTGGAGCCGGGCCCCGAACACTGAAGCTTTCTTT
once,.,TRBV30,TRBJ1-3,CAWKTGFGGNTIYF,TGTGCCTGGAAGACAGGATTTGGTGGAAACACCATATATTTT
.,TRBD1,TRBV10-3,TRBJ1-2,CAIRAQGTNYGYTF,TGTGCCATCAGAGCACAGGGGACTAACTATGGCTACACCTTC
.,TRBD1,TRBV19,TRBJ2-7,CASSETGVPPYEQYF,TGTGCCAGTAGTGAAACAGGGGTCCCCCCCTACGAGCAGTACTTC
.,.,TRBV10-3,TRBJ2-5,CAISESAQETQYF,TGTGCCATCAGTGAGTCGGCCCAAGAGACCCAGTACTTC
.,.,TRBV27,TRBJ2-7,CASSPTGYEQYF,TGTGCCAGCAGTCCGACTGGCTACGAGCAGTACTTC
.,.,TRBV9,TRBJ1-1,CASSGQVANTEAFF,TGTGCCAGCAGCGGACAGGTTGCGAACACTGAAGCTTTCTTT
.,.,TRBV29-1,TRBJ1-2,CSVEEERGNGYTF,TGCAGCGTTGAAGAAGAGAGGGGTAATGGCTACACCTTC
.,TRBD2,TRBV11-2,TRBJ2-2,CASSPSGGVNTGELFF,TGTGCCAGCAGCCCGAGCGGGGGAGTGAACACCGGGGAGCTGTTTTTT
.,TRBD2,TRBV29-1,TRBJ2-1,CSTGGAGGSYNEQFF,TGCAGCACTGGGGGAGCGGGAGGGTCCTACAATGAGCAGTTCTTC
.,.,TRBV29-1,TRBJ1-4,CSGGLTGSSNEKLFF,TGCAGCGGGGGCCTGACCGGGTCCTCTAATGAAAAACTGTTTTTT
few,.,TRBV27,TRBJ2-6,CASSHRVSGANVLTF,TGTGCCAGCAGTCACAGGGTCTCTGGGGCCAACGTCCTGACTTTC